The T cell receptor (beta chain) under discussion was sequenced for a study of OX40 agonist ivuxolimab in advanced cancers. This clone was observed a handful of times. What it recognizes is unknown. Clones were read by immunoSEQ multiplex PCR, and TCRdb kept only the in-frame ones, dropping some. The sample lists roughly 70,000 clones; around 83% were seen once. The study, taken as a whole, reports: The CD4+ and CD8+ T cells in the blood had expanded clonally by week 6 at 0.1 to 3.0 mg/kg.

The germline CDR1 and CDR2 sequences are LNHDA and SQIVND (reference sequence). Deletions cut 2 bases from V and 5 bases from J, with 9 bases between. The CDR3 spans 13 residues. The receptor was isolated from an adult with an advanced solid tumor such as melanoma, head and neck, liver or kidney cancer. V is TRBV19 and J is TRBJ1-2, with D perhaps TRBD1 (6 bases). Sequences were derived from CD4+ or CD8+ T cells sorted from blood, sampled in a trial of the OX40 agonist ivuxolimab. In DNA form, the CDR3 reads TGTGCCAGTAGTATAAGCAGGGGATATGGCTACACCTTC. Translating gives CASSISRGYGYTF.